This T cell receptor beta chain emerged from a study of blood T cell repertoires in COVID-19. On the study more broadly: Researchers got acute and convalescent COVID-19 samples from the United States, Italy and Spain.

This clone was found once. This CDR3 has 15 amino acids. The germline V and J ends were trimmed by 4 bases and 0 bases, with 10 bases remaining between them. Germline CDR1 is LGHDT and CDR2 is YNNKEL (reference sequence). In the source study's methods: Amplification of reference gene primers was used by the study to estimate nucleated cell counts. The method was immunoSEQ multiplex PCR; TCRdb's version includes in-frame clones alone and lacks a portion of them. That table furnishes V, J and clone size, whereas the DNA furnished D and trimming. The table includes about 110,000 clones, about 88% detected once.

The rearrangement links TRBV3-1 (or the pseudogene TRBV3-2) to TRBJ2-1; D not resolved. The TCR sequence derives from a woman between 45 and 60 years old with acute or convalescent COVID-19. The source material was peripheral blood. Here the CDR3 reads CASSPNLLSYNEQFF. CDR3 sequence (DNA): TGTGCCAGCAGCCCCAACTTACTCTCCTACAATGAGCAGTTCTTC.